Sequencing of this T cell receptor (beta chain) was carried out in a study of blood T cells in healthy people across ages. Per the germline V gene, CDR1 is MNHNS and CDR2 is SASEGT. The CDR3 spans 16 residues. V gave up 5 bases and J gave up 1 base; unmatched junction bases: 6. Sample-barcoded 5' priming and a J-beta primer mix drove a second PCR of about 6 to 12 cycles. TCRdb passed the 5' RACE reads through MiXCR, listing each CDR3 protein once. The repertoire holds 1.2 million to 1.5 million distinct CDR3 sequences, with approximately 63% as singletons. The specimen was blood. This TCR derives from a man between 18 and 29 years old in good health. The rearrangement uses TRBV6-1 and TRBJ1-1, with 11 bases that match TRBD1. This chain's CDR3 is CASSTDRGLGNTEAFF. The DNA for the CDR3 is TGTGCCAGCAGTACGGACAGGGGGCTGGGGAACACTGAAGCTTTCTTT.